These 32 T cell receptor beta chains were sequenced from one sample in a study of OX40 agonist ivuxolimab in advanced cancers. Sequencing used immunoSEQ multiplex PCR; TCRdb keeps in-frame clones, though not all of them. The data show around 35,000 clones, with about 87% seen just once and less than 5% held by the top ten. Here the sequenced sample was CD4+ or CD8+ T cells sorted from blood, taken in a trial of the OX40 agonist ivuxolimab. Source of these receptors: an adult with an advanced solid tumor such as melanoma, head and neck, liver or kidney cancer.

This clone has a handful of counts. This chain connects TRBV6-1 to TRBJ1-2, with D hard to call. CDR1 and CDR2 from the germline V gene are MNHNS and SASEGT. The CDR3 extends over 10 amino acids. The V and J ends lost 7 bases and 7 bases respectively, with 7 bases between them. This CDR3 reads CASKEFGYTF. The CDR3 coding sequence is TGTGCCAGCAAGGAATTTGGCTACACCTTC.

The V gene is TRBV7-9, the J gene TRBJ2-2; TRBD1 or TRBD2 may be the D gene (5 bases each). The CDR3 spans 14 residues. Trimming left V 5 bases short and J 7 bases short, with 14 bases between. CDR1 and CDR2 (germline): SEHNR, FQNEAQ (reference sequence). The CDR3 DNA reads as TGTGCCAGCAGCCGGGACCTAGAGGGCGGGGAGCTGTTTTTT. Translating it yields CASSRDLEGGELFF. The variable domain in full, completed from reference TRBV7-9 and TRBJ2-2, reads DTGVSQNPRHKITKRGQNVTFRCDPISEHNRLYWYRQTLGQGPEFLTYFQNEAQLEKSRLLSDRFSAERPKGSFSTLEIQRTEQGDSAMYLCASSRDLEGGELFFGEGSRLTVL.

The chain couples TRBV7-8 to TRBJ1-2; 7 bases match TRBD1. CDR3 length equals 17 residues. V was pared by 5 bases and J by 2 bases, with 14 bases of the junction left unmatched. Germline-derived CDR1 and CDR2 are SGHVS and FQNEAQ. The CDR3 coding sequence is TGTGCCAGCAGCCCATCCGTTTGGGGACAGAGAAACTATGGCTACACCTTC. It encodes CASSPSVWGQRNYGYTF.

This chain uses TRBV5-6 with TRBJ2-3; the match to TRBD2 covers 8 bases. Germline V lookup: CDR1 SGHDT, CDR2 YYEEEE. The CDR3 has 14 amino acids. Trimming took 2 bases from V and 7 from J; bases not matched to a gene: 6. In DNA form, the CDR3 reads TGTGCCAGCAGCTTCCGGGGGGGGCTGCATACGCAGTATTTT. Residues: CASSFRGGLHTQYF.

With respect to this clone: One junction end disagrees with the germline gene, perhaps due to a read error. This chain uses TRBV18 with TRBJ2-3, with 9 positions matching TRBD2. The CDR3 is 14 amino acids. CDR1 is KGHSH and CDR2 is LQKENI in the germline V gene. DNA of the CDR3: TGTGCCAGCTCACCGGGGACTAGCAAAGATACGCAGTATTTT. It codes for CASSPGTSKDTQYF. The full variable domain, with the rest looked up from reference TRBV18 and TRBJ2-3, is NAGVMQNPRHLVRRRGQEARLRCSPMKGHSHVYWYRQLPEEGLKFMVYLQKENIIDESGMPKERFSAEFPKEGPSILRIQQVVRGDSAAYFCASSPGTSKDTQYFGPGTRLTVL.

The J gene is TRBJ1-5, the V gene TRBV12-5; TRBD1 aligns across 7 bases. Germline CDR1 LGHNT, CDR2 FRNRAP. V was clipped by 6 bases and J by 4 bases; unmatched bases: 3. The length of the CDR3 is 13 residues. The CDR3 region has the DNA TGTGCTAGTGGGACAGGGAGGAATCAGCCCCAGCATTTT. Its protein is CASGTGRNQPQHF.

The genes are TRBV7-2 and TRBJ1-3; D possibly corresponds to TRBD1 (5 bases). Deletions cut 4 bases from V and 5 bases from J, with 15 bases between. Germline CDR1 reads SGHTA; CDR2 reads FQGNSA. This CDR3 contains 15 residues. The CDR3: CASSSTDRQRNTIYF. The CDR3 DNA reads TGTGCCAGCAGCTCCACCGACCGACAGCGAAACACCATATATTTT.

The chain carries TRBV7-8 and TRBJ2-3; 7 positions agree with TRBD2. The germline V gene encodes CDR1 SGHVS and CDR2 FQNEAQ. The CDR3 is made up of 13 amino acids. V was clipped by 5 bases and J by 5 bases; unmatched bases: 4. CDR3 sequence reads: CASSPGLVDTQYF. As DNA, the CDR3 is TGTGCCAGCAGCCCCGGACTAGTAGATACGCAGTATTTT.

The genes are TRBV19 and TRBJ1-1; 8 nucleotides align to TRBD1. V gave up 5 bases and J gave up 2 bases; unmatched junction bases: 7. The CDR3 runs 15 residues. Germline CDR1 reads LNHDA; CDR2 reads SQIVND (reference sequence). CDR3 residues: CASSLTQGVNTEAFF. The CDR3 nucleotides read TGTGCCAGTAGTCTAACACAGGGGGTTAACACTGAAGCTTTCTTT.

The chain joins TRBV11-2 to TRBJ1-1; D remains unclear. Trimming removed 1 base at V and 0 bases at J, with 6 bases between. The CDR3 length is 14 residues. Germline CDR1 reads SGHAT; CDR2 reads FQNNGV. The CDR3 is CASSLARMNTEAFF. Written as DNA, the CDR3 is TGTGCCAGCAGCTTAGCCAGAATGAACACTGAAGCTTTCTTT.

The chain is built from TRBV5-1 and TRBJ2-3; D is unresolved. Trimming cost V 6 bases and J 2 bases, with 16 bases left between them. The germline V gene has CDR1 SGHRS and CDR2 YFSETQ. The CDR3 has 15 amino acids. As DNA, the CDR3 is TGCGCCAGCAAAAAGGGTCCACAACCCACAGATACGCAGTATTTT. This translates into CASKKGPQPTDTQYF.

The V and J genes are TRBV7-2 and TRBJ1-1, with D hard to call. Trimming took off 10 bases at V and 3 bases at J, with 30 bases between the two ends. This CDR3 is 18 amino acids long. CDR1 and CDR2 (germline): SGHTA, FQGNSA. In nucleotides, the CDR3 is TGTGCCATCCGGACCAAGGGAATAGGAAGAAGTACGGACACTGAAGCTTTCTTT. Amino acids: CAIRTKGIGRSTDTEAFF. The whole variable domain, filled in from reference TRBV7-2 and TRBJ1-1, reads GAGVSQSPSNKVTEKGKDVELRCDPISGHTALYWYRQSLGQGLEFLIYFQGNSAPDKSGLPSDRFSAERTGGSVSTLTIQRTQQEDSAVYLCAIRTKGIGRSTDTEAFFGQGTRLTVV.

The chain links TRBV27 to TRBJ2-7, with 7 bases matching TRBD1. The V gene end was trimmed by 2 bases and the J gene end by 0 bases; junction bases not matched to a gene: 4. Germline V gene data show CDR1 as MNHEY and CDR2 as SMNVEV (reference sequence). The CDR3 loop spans 15 amino acids. The CDR3 loop is CASSLRDSSSYEQYF. CDR3 coding DNA: TGTGCCAGCAGTTTAAGGGACAGCAGCTCCTACGAGCAGTACTTC.

The rearrangement links TRBV11-1 to TRBJ2-3; 7 nucleotides line up with TRBD2. V was pared by 0 bases and J by 3 bases, with 3 bases of the junction left unmatched. The CDR3 runs 15 residues. Germline V gene lookup returns CDR1 SGHAT and CDR2 FQDESV (reference sequence). The CDR3 spells CASSLAAGVTDTQYF. CDR3 nucleotides: TGTGCCAGCAGCTTAGCGGCGGGAGTAACAGATACGCAGTATTTT.

This clone was seen just once. This chain connects TRBV28 to TRBJ2-1, with 9 bases lining up with TRBD2. Per the germline V gene, CDR1 is MDHEN and CDR2 is SYDVKM. J gave up 5 bases and V 7 bases, and 12 bases lay outside the gene matches. The CDR3 covers 16 residues. The CDR3 nucleotides are TGTGCCAGCACAGGGGCTACGGCTAGCGGGAACAATGAGCAGTTCTTC. Translated, it gives CASTGATASGNNEQFF.

The CDR3 spells CASNPGRGYTF. CDR3 DNA sequence: TGTGCCAGCAATCCAGGTCGGGGCTACACCTTC. The V and J genes are TRBV2 and TRBJ1-2, with D unresolved. CDR1 is SNHLY and CDR2 is FYNNEI in the germline V gene. The CDR3 has 11 amino acids. The V end lost 7 bases, the J end lost 8 bases, and 11 bases lay between the germline ends.

The chain couples TRBV5-5 to TRBJ1-5, with TRBD1 matching 11 bases. Trimming took 4 bases from V and 6 from J; bases not matched to a gene: 3. The CDR3 has 14 amino acids. Germline CDR1 is SGHKS and CDR2 is YYEKEE (reference sequence). The CDR3 nucleotides read TGTGCCAGCAGCATCGGGACAGGGGGTCAGCCCCAGCATTTT. Translation: CASSIGTGGQPQHF.

The gene calls are TRBV27 and TRBJ2-7, with 10 bases identical to TRBD1. CDR3 length equals 16 residues. The germline V gene has CDR1 MNHEY and CDR2 SMNVEV (reference sequence). The trim removed 4 bases at V and 1 base at J, leaving 7 bases unmatched. The CDR3 region is CASSSPPGQGSYEQYF. DNA for the CDR3: TGTGCCAGCAGTTCACCACCGGGACAGGGGTCCTACGAGCAGTACTTC.

This chain joins TRBV19 and TRBJ1-2; no clear D. Germline assignment: CDR1 LNHDA and CDR2 SQIVND (reference sequence). CDR3 length: 15 amino acids. V lost 6 bases, J lost 2 bases, and 16 bases lay in between. The CDR3 here is CASSSAGRRNYGYTF. The DNA for the CDR3 is TGTGCCAGTAGCAGTGCAGGAAGGCGAAACTATGGCTACACCTTC.

This clone was found a few times. The V and J genes are TRBV2 and TRBJ2-3, with D unresolved. This CDR3 is built from 12 residues. The V gene's germline CDR1 is SNHLY and CDR2 FYNNEI. V was cut by 8 bases and J by 0 bases, with 6 bases left in between. The CDR3 is CASRHSTDTQYF. The CDR3 DNA is TGTGCCAGCCGTCATAGCACAGATACGCAGTATTTT.

The chain is built from TRBV7-9 and TRBJ1-2, with unresolved D. Per germline, CDR1 SEHNR and CDR2 FQNEAQ (reference sequence). V shed 0 bases and J shed 4 bases, with 6 bases lying between them. CDR3 size: 13 residues. CDR3: CASSLAGIYGYTF. In DNA form, the CDR3 reads TGTGCCAGCAGCTTAGCAGGGATCTATGGCTACACCTTC.

V is TRBV28 and J is TRBJ1-5; perhaps TRBD1 as D (6 bases). V gave up 11 bases and J gave up 2 bases, with 19 bases separating them. The CDR3 has 15 residues. Germline CDR1 is MDHEN and CDR2 is SYDVKM. The CDR3 here is CALDKGGLGNQPQHF. The CDR3 DNA sequence: TGTGCCTTAGATAAAGGGGGTTTGGGCAATCAGCCCCAGCATTTT.

The V gene is TRBV5-1, the J gene TRBJ2-2, with TRBD1 identical over 8 bases. The CDR3 length is 16 residues. J was trimmed by 2 bases and V by 4 bases; bases with no gene match: 7. Germline loops: CDR1 SGHRS, CDR2 YFSETQ. This CDR3 is CASSRWTGLNTGELFF. The CDR3 DNA is TGCGCCAGCAGCCGATGGACAGGGTTAAACACCGGGGAGCTGTTTTTT.

This clone appeared once. J is TRBJ2-2 and V is TRBV15; D remains unclear. Germline V lookup: CDR1 LNHNV, CDR2 YYDKDF (reference sequence). This CDR3 has 17 amino acids. V was clipped by 3 bases and J by 6 bases, with 20 bases between them. CDR3 protein: CATSSAILVPGAGELFF. The CDR3 DNA follows: TGTGCCACCAGCAGCGCGATATTGGTTCCCGGAGCCGGGGAGCTGTTTTTT.

Only a few counts were recorded for this clone. The chain couples TRBV19 to TRBJ1-5; weak D call: TRBD1 (5 bases). This CDR3 is built from 16 residues. The ends were cut back, 0 bases at V and 4 bases at J, with 13 bases in the middle. Per germline, CDR1 LNHDA and CDR2 SQIVND (reference sequence). The CDR3 loop reads CASSIDGGFPNQPQHF. CDR3 sequence (DNA): TGTGCCAGTAGTATAGACGGGGGATTCCCGAATCAGCCCCAGCATTTT.

This clone has a single count. The chain is built from TRBV13 and TRBJ1-2, with 8 bases identical to TRBD1. Germline CDR1 and CDR2: PRHDT and FYEKMQ (reference sequence). Trimming at V came to 3 bases and at J to 7 bases, leaving 4 bases not matched to a gene. The CDR3 covers 13 residues. The CDR3 DNA reads as TGTGCCAGCAGCTTCGGACAGGGTGTTGGCTACACCTTC. Its translation is CASSFGQGVGYTF.

CDR3 nucleotide sequence: TGTGCCAGCAGCTCCCAGGGCTGGGGAGAGCAGTTCTTC. Encoded protein: CASSSQGWGEQFF. This chain links TRBV7-2 with TRBJ2-1, with D possibly TRBD1 on 5 matching bases. V was clipped by 4 bases and J by 10 bases, with 14 bases between them. This CDR3 has 13 amino acids. Germline V gene sequence: CDR1 SGHTA, CDR2 FQGNSA.

This chain links TRBV28 with TRBJ2-3, with 9 bases identical to TRBD1. Germline V gene sequence: CDR1 MDHEN, CDR2 SYDVKM. With V trimmed by 5 bases and J by 2 bases, 8 bases remained unmatched. CDR3 length equals 16 residues. For the CDR3, the DNA is TGTGCCAGCAGTACCAACAGGGGGCGCCTCACAGATACGCAGTATTTT. This sequence encodes CASSTNRGRLTDTQYF.

The chain carries TRBV5-1 and TRBJ2-5, with D perhaps TRBD1 (5 bases). Germline lookup yields CDR1 SGHRS and CDR2 YFSETQ. The CDR3 sequence is 14 residues long. Deletions cut 5 bases from V and 4 bases from J, with 15 bases between. CDR3 sequence: CASSGQGHSETQYF. The CDR3 coding sequence is TGCGCCAGCAGTGGGCAAGGACACTCAGAGACCCAGTACTTC.

The chain combines TRBV18 with TRBJ1-5; D call uncertain. Germline CDR1 is KGHSH and CDR2 is LQKENI. This CDR3 has 15 residues. The V end was cut by 3 bases, the J end by 3 bases, with 12 bases between. The CDR3 is CASSPSGLNNQPQHF. The CDR3 DNA sequence: TGTGCCAGCTCACCTTCGGGTCTAAACAATCAGCCCCAGCATTTT.

The V and J genes are TRBV11-2 and TRBJ1-1, with D perhaps TRBD1 (5 bases). Germline loops: CDR1 SGHAT, CDR2 FQNNGV. Trimming pared 1 base from V and 4 bases from J, leaving 10 bases between. This CDR3 has 14 amino acids. Written as DNA, the CDR3 is TGTGCCAGCAGCTTAGGGGGCTGGGTCACTGAAGCTTTCTTT. It codes for CASSLGGWVTEAFF.

The chain carries TRBV11-1 and TRBJ2-3, with D maybe TRBD2 (6 bases). The CDR3 runs 15 residues. The germline V gene has CDR1 SGHAT and CDR2 FQDESV (reference sequence). Trimming removed 1 base from V and 0 bases from J, with 8 bases in between. In DNA, the CDR3 is TGTGCCAGCAGCTTAGACAGCGGGAGCACAGATACGCAGTATTTT. Translated, it gives CASSLDSGSTDTQYF.